This is a list of T cell receptor beta chains from one sample in a study of graft-versus-host responses after intestinal transplantation. No cognate antigen is known for these TCRs. Only in-frame clones appear in the TCRdb table, and some are missing; sequencing was by immunoSEQ multiplex PCR. The repertoire consists of approximately 110,000 clones, with about 92% occurring once and the leading ten covering about 0.25%. The sequencing used unstimulated CD4+ T cells sorted from spleen or lymph node cells, collected before transplant. All receptors derive from a human donor who was the organ donor for an intestinal transplant. CDR3s include the opening cysteine and the closing phenylalanine or tryptophan. A D gene is named only where the DNA matches it firmly. Size is omitted from some rows. Given values are once, few, many or a class for expanded clones.

NA	TRBD1	TRBV28	TRBJ2-5	CASSLQGAQTQYF	TGTGCCAGCAGTTTACAGGGGGCGCAGACCCAGTACTTC
NA	NA	TRBV9	TRBJ2-1	CASSVGVGQFF	TGTGCCAGCAGCGTAGGCGTGGGCCAGTTCTTC
NA	TRBD2	TRBV6-5	TRBJ2-1	CASSLAGDPYNEQFF	TGTGCCAGCAGTCTAGCGGGAGACCCCTACAATGAGCAGTTCTTC
once	TRBD1	TRBV30	TRBJ1-4	CAWTQGANEKLFF	TGTGCCTGGACTCAGGGGGCTAATGAAAAACTGTTTTTT
NA	NA	TRBV28	TRBJ2-3	CASRTNGLAKETDTQYF	TGTGCCAGCAGGACCAATGGGTTAGCGAAGGAGACAGATACGCAGTATTTT
NA	TRBD1	TRBV15	TRBJ1-1	CATSTRGQDTEAFF	TGTGCCACCAGCACCCGGGGACAGGACACTGAAGCTTTCTTT
NA	NA	TRBV7-9	TRBJ2-3	CASSSTGDTQYF	TGTGCCAGCAGCTCCACAGGAGATACGCAGTATTTT
NA	TRBD2	TRBV4-3	TRBJ2-3	CASSGGLSTDTQYF	TGCGCCAGCAGCGGGGGACTAAGCACAGATACGCAGTATTTT
NA	TRBD1	TRBV6-5	TRBJ1-1	CASSVTGHTEAFF	TGTGCCAGCAGTGTGACAGGGCACACTGAAGCTTTCTTT
NA	NA	TRBV7-2	TRBJ2-7	CASSLVGVGEQYF	TGTGCCAGCAGCCTTGTGGGGGTAGGCGAGCAGTACTTC
NA	TRBD1	TRBV9	TRBJ2-1	CASSPGGKTYNEQFF	TGTGCCAGCAGCCCAGGGGGAAAGACCTACAATGAGCAGTTCTTC
NA	NA	TRBV7-2	TRBJ2-1	CASSVSVGNYNEQFF	TGTGCCAGCAGCGTTAGCGTAGGGAACTACAATGAGCAGTTCTTC
NA	NA	TRBV5-1	TRBJ2-7	CASRVDGGRSSFQPEQYF	TGCGCCAGCAGAGTCGATGGGGGCCGGAGCAGTTTTCAGCCGGAGCAGTACTTC
NA	TRBD2	TRBV7-2	TRBJ2-7	CASSLGRISGDLEQYF	TGTGCCAGCAGCTTAGGGAGGATTAGCGGGGACCTCGAGCAGTACTTC
once	TRBD1	TRBV5-1	TRBJ2-3	CASSWGQGKGAADTQYF	TGCGCCAGCAGCTGGGGACAGGGTAAGGGGGCTGCAGATACGCAGTATTTT
NA	TRBD1	TRBV4-1	TRBJ2-5	CASSQPGTGGQETQYF	TGCGCCAGCAGCCAACCCGGGACAGGGGGCCAAGAGACCCAGTACTTC
NA	NA	TRBV14	TRBJ2-1	CASSALSHYNEQFF	TGTGCCAGCAGCGCACTGTCCCATTACAATGAGCAGTTCTTC